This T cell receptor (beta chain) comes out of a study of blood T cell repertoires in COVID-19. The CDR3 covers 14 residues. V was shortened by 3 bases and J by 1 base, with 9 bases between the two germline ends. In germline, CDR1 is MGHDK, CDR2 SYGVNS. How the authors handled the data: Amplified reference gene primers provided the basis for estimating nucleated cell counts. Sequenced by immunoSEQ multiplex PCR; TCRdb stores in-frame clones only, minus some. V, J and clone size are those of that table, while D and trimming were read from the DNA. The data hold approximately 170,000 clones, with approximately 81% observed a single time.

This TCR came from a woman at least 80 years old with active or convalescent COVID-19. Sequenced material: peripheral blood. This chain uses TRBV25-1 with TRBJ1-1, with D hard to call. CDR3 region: CASSETGWNTEAFF. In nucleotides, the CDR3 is TGTGCCAGCAGTGAGACGGGGTGGAACACTGAAGCTTTCTTT. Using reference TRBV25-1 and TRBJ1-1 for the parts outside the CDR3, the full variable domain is EADIYQTPRYLVIGTGKKITLECSQTMGHDKMYWYQQDPGMELHLIHYSYGVNSTEKGDLSSESTVSRIRTEHFPLTLESARPSHTSQYLCASSETGWNTEAFFGQGTRLTVV.